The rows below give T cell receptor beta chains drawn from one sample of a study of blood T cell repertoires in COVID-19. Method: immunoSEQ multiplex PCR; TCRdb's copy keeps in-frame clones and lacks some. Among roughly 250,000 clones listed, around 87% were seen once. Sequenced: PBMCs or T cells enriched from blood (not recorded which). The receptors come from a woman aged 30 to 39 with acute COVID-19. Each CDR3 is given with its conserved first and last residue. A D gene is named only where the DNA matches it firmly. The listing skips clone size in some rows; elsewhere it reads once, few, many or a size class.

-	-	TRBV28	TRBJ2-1	CASSFSPVLEQFF	TGTGCCAGCAGTTTTTCCCCCGTACTTGAGCAGTTCTTC
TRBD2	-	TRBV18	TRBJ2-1	CASSRLAGGIYNEQFF	TGTGCCAGCTCAAGACTAGCGGGAGGGATCTACAATGAGCAGTTCTTC
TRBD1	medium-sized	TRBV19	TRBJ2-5	CASSIGTAVWETQYF	TGTGCCAGTAGTATCGGGACAGCCGTATGGGAGACCCAGTACTTC
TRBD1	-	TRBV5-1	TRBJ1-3	CASSLAGQGALSSGNTIYF	TGCGCCAGCAGCTTGGCTGGACAGGGGGCTTTGAGCTCTGGAAACACCATATATTTT
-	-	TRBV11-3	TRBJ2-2	CASSPRARPGELFF	TGTGCCAGCAGCCCGAGGGCGCGCCCCGGGGAGCTGTTTTTT
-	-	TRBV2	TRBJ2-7	CASRTAGQKTYEQYF	TGTGCCAGCAGGACTGCGGGACAGAAAACCTACGAGCAGTACTTC
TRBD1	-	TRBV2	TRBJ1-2	CASSDDRVYGYTF	TGTGCCAGCAGTGACGACAGGGTTTATGGCTACACCTTC
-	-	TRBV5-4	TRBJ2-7	CASSLDYYEQYF	TGTGCCAGCAGCTTGGACTATTACGAGCAGTACTTC
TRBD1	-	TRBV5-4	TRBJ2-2	CASSLALGQGGGTGELFF	TGTGCCAGCAGCTTGGCCCTCGGACAGGGGGGGGGCACCGGGGAGCTGTTTTTT
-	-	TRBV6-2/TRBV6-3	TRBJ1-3	CASSYSVASGNTIYF	TGTGCCAGCAGTTACAGTGTCGCGTCTGGAAACACCATATATTTT
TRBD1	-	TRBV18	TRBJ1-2	CASSPGTGGYGYTF	TGTGCCAGCTCACCAGGGACAGGGGGCTATGGCTACACCTTC
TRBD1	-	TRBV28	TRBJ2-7	CASSFPSGTGASEQYF	TGTGCCAGCAGTTTTCCTTCCGGGACAGGGGCCTCCGAGCAGTACTTC
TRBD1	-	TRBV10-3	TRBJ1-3	CAISWDSGNTIYF	TGTGCCATCAGTTGGGACAGTGGAAACACCATATATTTT
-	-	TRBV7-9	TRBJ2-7	CASSLNSGLTYEQYF	TGTGCCAGCAGCTTAAACTCGGGACTCACCTACGAGCAGTACTTC
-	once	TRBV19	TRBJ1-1	CASSIRGVMNTEAFF	TGTGCCAGTAGTATCCGGGGGGTTATGAACACTGAAGCTTTCTTT
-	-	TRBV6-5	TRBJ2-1	CASRQGFNEQFF	TGTGCCAGCAGACAGGGTTTCAATGAGCAGTTCTTC
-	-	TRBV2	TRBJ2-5	CASSEVGGAETQYF	TGTGCCAGCAGTGAGGTAGGAGGTGCGGAGACCCAGTACTTC
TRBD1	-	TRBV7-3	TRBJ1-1	CASSPDRGSTEAFF	TGTGCCAGCAGCCCAGACAGGGGAAGCACTGAAGCTTTCTTT
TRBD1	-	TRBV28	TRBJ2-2	CASSLPGQGGGELFF	TGTGCCAGCAGTTTACCGGGACAGGGAGGCGGGGAGCTGTTTTTT
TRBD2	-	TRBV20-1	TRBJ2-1	CSASSSLAGVYYNEQFF	TGCAGTGCTAGTTCTTCCCTAGCGGGAGTTTATTACAATGAGCAGTTCTTC
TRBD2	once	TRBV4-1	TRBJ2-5	CASSQDPPGGYLETQYF	TGCGCCAGCAGCCAAGATCCTCCGGGAGGGTATTTAGAGACCCAGTACTTC
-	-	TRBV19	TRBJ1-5	CASSPGGFNQPQHF	TGTGCCAGTTCCCCGGGAGGGTTCAATCAGCCCCAGCATTTT
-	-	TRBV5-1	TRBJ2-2	CASSRSVPNTGELFF	TGCGCCAGCAGTCGGTCGGTTCCGAACACCGGGGAGCTGTTTTTT
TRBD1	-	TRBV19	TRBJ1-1	CASISSSDRAITEAFF	TGTGCCAGTATAAGTTCGTCGGACAGGGCGATAACTGAAGCTTTCTTT
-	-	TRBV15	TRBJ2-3	CATSSTGTTDTQYF	TGTGCCACCTCGTCAACAGGGACCACAGATACGCAGTATTTT
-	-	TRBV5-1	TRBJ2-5	CASSLGQAFGQYF	TGCGCCAGCAGCTTGGGACAGGCGTTCGGGCAGTACTTC
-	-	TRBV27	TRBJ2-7	CASSLKPHSPYEQYF	TGTGCCAGCAGTTTAAAGCCCCACAGCCCCTACGAGCAGTACTTC
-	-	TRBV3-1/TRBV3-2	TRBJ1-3	CASSRSTDSGNTIYF	TGTGCCAGCAGCCGATCGACAGATTCTGGAAACACCATATATTTT
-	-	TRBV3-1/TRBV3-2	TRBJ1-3	CASSPIGGNTIYF	TGTGCCAGCAGCCCAATTGGCGGAAACACCATATATTTT
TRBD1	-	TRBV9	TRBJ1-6	CASSAQGAWAPLHF	TGTGCCAGCAGCGCCCAGGGGGCATGGGCTCCCCTCCACTTT
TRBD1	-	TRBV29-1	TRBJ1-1	CSASTGTGVNEAFF	TGCAGCGCGAGTACCGGGACAGGGGTCAATGAAGCTTTCTTT
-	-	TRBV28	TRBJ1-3	CASSPREGRGNTIYF	TGTGCCAGCAGTCCTCGGGAGGGTCGAGGAAACACCATATATTTT
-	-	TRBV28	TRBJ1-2	CASSSQAYGYTF	TGTGCCAGCAGTTCGCAGGCCTATGGCTACACCTTC
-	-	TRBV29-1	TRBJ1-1	CSVWGDRAEAFF	TGCAGCGTTTGGGGGGATAGGGCTGAAGCTTTCTTT
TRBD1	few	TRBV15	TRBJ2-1	CATSRAYGDSEQFF	TGTGCCACCAGCAGAGCCTACGGGGACAGTGAGCAGTTCTTC
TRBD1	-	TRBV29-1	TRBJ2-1	CSCCFEDRAYNEQFF	TGCAGCTGTTGTTTCGAGGACAGGGCCTACAATGAGCAGTTCTTC
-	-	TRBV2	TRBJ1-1	CASSRVDSPLF	TGTGCCAGCAGTCGCGTGGACAGCCCTCTTTTT
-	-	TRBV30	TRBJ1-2	CAWSHQGYGYTF	TGTGCCTGGAGTCACCAGGGGTATGGCTACACCTTC
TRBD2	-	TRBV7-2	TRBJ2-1	CASSATLTSGVFDEQFF	TGTGCCAGCAGCGCGACGCTGACTAGCGGGGTCTTCGATGAGCAGTTCTTC
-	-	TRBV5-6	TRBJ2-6	CASSLPAGMPVSGANVLTF	TGTGCCAGCAGCTTGCCCGCAGGTATGCCTGTCTCTGGGGCCAACGTCCTGACTTTC
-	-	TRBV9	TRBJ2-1	CASSRDRGEQFF	TGTGCCAGCAGCCGTGATAGAGGTGAGCAGTTCTTC
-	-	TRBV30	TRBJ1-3	CAWMWSSGNTIYF	TGTGCCTGGATGTGGAGCTCTGGAAACACCATATATTTT
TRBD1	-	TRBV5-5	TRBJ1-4	CASSLSTGGGEKLFF	TGTGCCAGCAGCCTATCTACAGGGGGCGGTGAAAAACTGTTTTTT
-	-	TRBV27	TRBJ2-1	CASSRGMEQFF	TGTGCCAGCAGTCGCGGGATGGAGCAGTTCTTC
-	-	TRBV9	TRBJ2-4	CASSVQGGGNIQYF	TGTGCCAGCAGCGTACAGGGAGGGGGAAACATTCAGTACTTC
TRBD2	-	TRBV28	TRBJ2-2	CASRLAGYGGTGELFF	TGTGCCAGCAGACTAGCGGGATATGGGGGCACCGGGGAGCTGTTTTTT
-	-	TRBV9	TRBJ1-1	CASSASTGISPMNTEAFF	TGTGCCAGCAGCGCGAGTACAGGGATTAGTCCCATGAACACTGAAGCTTTCTTT
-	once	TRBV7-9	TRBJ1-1	CASSLNKGPMNTEAFF	TGTGCCAGCAGCTTAAATAAGGGGCCAATGAACACTGAAGCTTTCTTT
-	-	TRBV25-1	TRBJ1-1	CASSEYEPLGAFF	TGTGCCAGCAGTGAATACGAACCCCTCGGAGCTTTCTTT
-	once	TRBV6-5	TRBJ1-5	CASSWGRGENQPQHF	TGTGCCAGCAGTTGGGGCAGGGGCGAGAATCAGCCCCAGCATTTT
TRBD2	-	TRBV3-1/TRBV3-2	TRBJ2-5	CASSHFLAGSQETQYF	TGTGCCAGCAGCCATTTTCTAGCGGGGAGTCAAGAGACCCAGTACTTC
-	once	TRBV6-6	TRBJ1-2	CASSTKEGWGYTF	TGTGCCAGCAGTACCAAGGAGGGATGGGGCTACACCTTC
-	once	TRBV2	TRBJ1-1	CASSGNEAFF	TGTGCCAGCAGCGGGAATGAAGCTTTCTTT
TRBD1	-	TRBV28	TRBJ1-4	CASSLFGTGGEKLFF	TGTGCCAGCAGTTTATTCGGGACAGGGGGCGAAAAACTGTTTTTT
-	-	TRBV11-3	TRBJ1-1	CASSLARNTEAFF	TGTGCCAGCAGCTTAGCCCGGAACACTGAAGCTTTCTTT
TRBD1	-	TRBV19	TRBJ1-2	CASSRAGTGGGLPYGYTF	TGTGCCAGTAGTCGAGCCGGGACAGGGGGTGGACTACCCTATGGCTACACCTTC
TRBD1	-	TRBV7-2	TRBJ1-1	CASSGQGAHTEAFF	TGTGCCAGCAGCGGACAGGGGGCGCACACTGAAGCTTTCTTT
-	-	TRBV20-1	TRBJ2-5	CSASKEYQETQYF	TGCAGTGCTAGTAAAGAGTACCAAGAGACCCAGTACTTC
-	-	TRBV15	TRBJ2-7	CATSRDGSATYEQYF	TGTGCCACCAGCAGAGATGGTAGCGCGACCTACGAGCAGTACTTC
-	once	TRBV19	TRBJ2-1	CATKLGIAYNEQFF	TGTGCCACTAAGCTGGGGATAGCGTACAATGAGCAGTTCTTC